The clone carrying this T cell receptor (beta chain) was detected many times. Antigen unknown. The source of the sample is a study of CD8 T cells in ankylosing spondylitis. CDR1 is MNHNS, CDR2 SASEGT, per germline. Losses at the gene ends were 5 bases for V and 0 bases for J; bases not matched to a gene: 3. The CDR3 is 14 residues long. Whole-study findings and limits: Characteristic, it appeared, of ankylosing spondylitis blood was a TCR beta motif of about eight highly homologous variants.

Libraries of TCR beta came from quantitative 5'-RACE with molecular barcodes. MiXCR, run by TCRdb on the 5' RACE reads, gives a single entry per CDR3 protein. The table shows some 71,000 distinct CDR3 sequences, with less than 6% occurring only once. The material sequenced was blood, either unsorted or a sorted T cell fraction (not recorded which). This chain uses TRBV6-1 with TRBJ1-1; 7 nucleotides match TRBD1. The TCR comes from a male donor with ankylosing spondylitis or in good health (not recorded which). As DNA, the CDR3 is TGTGCCAGCAGTCCGGGACAGATGAACACTGAAGCTTTCTTT. It is translated as CASSPGQMNTEAFF.